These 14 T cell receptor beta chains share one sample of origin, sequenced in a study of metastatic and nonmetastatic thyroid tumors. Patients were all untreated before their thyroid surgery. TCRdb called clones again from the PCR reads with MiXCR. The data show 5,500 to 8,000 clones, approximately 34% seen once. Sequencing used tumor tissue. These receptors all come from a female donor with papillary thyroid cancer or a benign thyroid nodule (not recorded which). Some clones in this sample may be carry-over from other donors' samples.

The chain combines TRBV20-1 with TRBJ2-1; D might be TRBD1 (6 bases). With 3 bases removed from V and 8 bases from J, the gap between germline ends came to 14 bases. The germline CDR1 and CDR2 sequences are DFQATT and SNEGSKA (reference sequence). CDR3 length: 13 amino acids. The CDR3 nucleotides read TGCAGTGCTAGGGGGAGTGGGGGCCATGAGCAGTTCTTC. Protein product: CSARGSGGHEQFF.

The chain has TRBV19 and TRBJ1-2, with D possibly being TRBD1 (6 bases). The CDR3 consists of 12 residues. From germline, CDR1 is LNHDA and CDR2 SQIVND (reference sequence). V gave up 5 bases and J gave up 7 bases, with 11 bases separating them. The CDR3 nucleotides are TGTGCCAGTAGTGCGACAGGCGCTGGCTACACCTTC. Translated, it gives CASSATGAGYTF.

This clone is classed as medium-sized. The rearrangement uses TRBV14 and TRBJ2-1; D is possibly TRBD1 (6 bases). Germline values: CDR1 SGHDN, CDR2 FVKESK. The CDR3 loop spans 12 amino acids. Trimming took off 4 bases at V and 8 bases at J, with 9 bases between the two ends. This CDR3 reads CASSPQGYEQFF. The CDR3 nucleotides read TGTGCCAGCAGCCCACAGGGTTATGAGCAGTTCTTC.

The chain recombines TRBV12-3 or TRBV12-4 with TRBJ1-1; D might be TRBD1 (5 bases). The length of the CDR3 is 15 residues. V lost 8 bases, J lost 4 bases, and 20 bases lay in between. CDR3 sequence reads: CASLPPGGWGTEAFF. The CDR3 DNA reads TGTGCCAGCCTCCCCCCGGGGGGTTGGGGCACTGAAGCTTTCTTT.

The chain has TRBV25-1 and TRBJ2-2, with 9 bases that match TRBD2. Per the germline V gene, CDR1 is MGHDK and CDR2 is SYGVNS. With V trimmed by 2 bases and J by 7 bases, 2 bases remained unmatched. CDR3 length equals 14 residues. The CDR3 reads CASSELAGIGELFF. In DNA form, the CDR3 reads TGTGCCAGCAGTGAACTAGCGGGGATCGGGGAGCTGTTTTTT.

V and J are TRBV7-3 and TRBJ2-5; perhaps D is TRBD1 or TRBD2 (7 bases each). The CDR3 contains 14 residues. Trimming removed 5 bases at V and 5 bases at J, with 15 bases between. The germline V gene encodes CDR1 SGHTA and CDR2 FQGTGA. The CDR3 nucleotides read TGTGCCAGCAGCCAGGGGGGGCGCAGGGAGACCCAGTACTTC. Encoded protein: CASSQGGRRETQYF.

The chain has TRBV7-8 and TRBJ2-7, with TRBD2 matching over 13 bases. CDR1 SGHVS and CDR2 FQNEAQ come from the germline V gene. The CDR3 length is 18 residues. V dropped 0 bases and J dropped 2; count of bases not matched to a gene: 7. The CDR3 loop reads CASSLALAGGPMPYEQYF. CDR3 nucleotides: TGTGCCAGCAGCTTAGCACTAGCGGGAGGGCCTATGCCCTACGAGCAGTACTTC.

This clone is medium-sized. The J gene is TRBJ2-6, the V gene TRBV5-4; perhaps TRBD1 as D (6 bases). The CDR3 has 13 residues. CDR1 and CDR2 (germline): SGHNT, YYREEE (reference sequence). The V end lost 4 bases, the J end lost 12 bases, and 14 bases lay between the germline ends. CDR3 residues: CASSTAGVGVLTF. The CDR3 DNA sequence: TGTGCCAGCAGCACCGCAGGGGTCGGCGTCCTGACTTTC. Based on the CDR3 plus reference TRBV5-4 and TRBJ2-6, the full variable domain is ETGVTQSPTHLIKTRGQQVTLRCSSQSGHNTVSWYQQALGQGPQFIFQYYREEENGRGNFPPRFSGLQFPNYSSELNVNALELDDSALYLCASSTAGVGVLTFGAGSRLTVL.

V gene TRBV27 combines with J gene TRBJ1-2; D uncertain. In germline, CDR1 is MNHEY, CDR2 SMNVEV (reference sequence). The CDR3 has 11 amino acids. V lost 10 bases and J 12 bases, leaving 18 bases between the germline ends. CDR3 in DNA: TGTGCCACCCTGGGTTCTGACGGCCACACCTTC. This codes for CATLGSDGHTF.

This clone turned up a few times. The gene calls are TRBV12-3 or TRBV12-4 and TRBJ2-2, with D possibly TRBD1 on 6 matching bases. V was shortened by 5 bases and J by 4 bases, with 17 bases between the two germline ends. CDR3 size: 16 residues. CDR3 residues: CASSPSTGAITGELFF. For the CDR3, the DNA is TGTGCCAGCAGTCCCTCGACAGGCGCTATCACCGGGGAGCTGTTTTTT.

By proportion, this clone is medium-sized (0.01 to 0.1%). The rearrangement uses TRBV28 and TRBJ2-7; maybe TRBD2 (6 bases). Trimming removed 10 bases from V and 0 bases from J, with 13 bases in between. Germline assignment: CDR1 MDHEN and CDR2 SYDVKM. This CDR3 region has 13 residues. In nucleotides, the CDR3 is TGTGCCACCGAGGAGGGAAGCTCCTACGAGCAGTACTTC. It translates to CATEEGSSYEQYF.

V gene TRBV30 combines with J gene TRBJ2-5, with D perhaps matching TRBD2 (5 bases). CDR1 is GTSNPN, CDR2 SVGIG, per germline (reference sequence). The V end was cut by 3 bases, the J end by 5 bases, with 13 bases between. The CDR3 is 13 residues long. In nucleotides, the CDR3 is TGTGCCTGGAGGGTTTGGGGAGTTGAGACCCAGTACTTC. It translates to CAWRVWGVETQYF.

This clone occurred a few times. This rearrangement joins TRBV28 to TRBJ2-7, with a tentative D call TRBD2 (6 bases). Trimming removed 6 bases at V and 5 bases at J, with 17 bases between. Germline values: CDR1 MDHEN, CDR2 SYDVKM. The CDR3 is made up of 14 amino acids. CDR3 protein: CASRGWAGLNEQYF. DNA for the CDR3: TGTGCCAGCAGGGGATGGGCGGGGCTCAACGAGCAGTACTTC.

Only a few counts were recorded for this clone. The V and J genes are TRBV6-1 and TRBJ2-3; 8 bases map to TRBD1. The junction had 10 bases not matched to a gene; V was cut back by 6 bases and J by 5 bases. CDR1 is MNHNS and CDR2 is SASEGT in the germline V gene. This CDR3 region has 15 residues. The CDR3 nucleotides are TGTGCCAGCAGCGTGGACAGGGTCCGATTAGATACGCAGTATTTT. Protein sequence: CASSVDRVRLDTQYF.